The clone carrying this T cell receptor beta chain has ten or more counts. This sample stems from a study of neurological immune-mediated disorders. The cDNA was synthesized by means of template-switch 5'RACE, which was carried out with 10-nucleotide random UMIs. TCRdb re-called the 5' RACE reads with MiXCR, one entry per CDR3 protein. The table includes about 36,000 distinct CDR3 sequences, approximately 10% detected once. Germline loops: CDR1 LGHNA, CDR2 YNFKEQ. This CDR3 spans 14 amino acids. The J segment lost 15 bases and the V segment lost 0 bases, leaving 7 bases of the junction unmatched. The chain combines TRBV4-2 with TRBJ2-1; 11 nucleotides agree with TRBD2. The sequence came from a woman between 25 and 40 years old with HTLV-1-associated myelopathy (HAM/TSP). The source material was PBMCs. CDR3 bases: TGTGCCAGCAGCCAAGATAGCGGGGGGGCTTCCCGGTTCTTC. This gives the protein CASSQDSGGASRFF.